In this sample, the clone carrying this T cell receptor (beta chain) turned up a few times. The antigen remains undetermined. The data stem from a study of post-analysis software for immune sequencing data. Whole-study results and caveats: Roughly five TRBV segments appeared more often in patients than in controls, and TRBV5-6, TRBV5-1 and TRBV20-1 were among these. Relative to controls, patients with multiple sclerosis showed significantly lower normalized Chao1 diversity.

The V gene lost 2 bases and the J gene lost 5 bases, with 13 bases spanning the gap. Germline CDR1 reads ENHRY; CDR2 reads SYGVKD. The CDR3 loop spans 14 amino acids. Prepared TCR beta cDNA libraries contained unique molecular identifiers. Each CDR3 protein is one row after TCRdb ran MiXCR on the PCR reads. The sample holds hundreds of thousands of distinct CDR3 sequences; roughly 47% are singletons and the top ten take around 1.7%. The V gene is TRBV10-3, the J gene TRBJ2-7, with D perhaps TRBD2 (6 bases). The sample comprised blood. This TCR was recovered from a girl aged 5-17 years with multiple sclerosis. Written as DNA, the CDR3 is TGTGCCATCAGTGAGCTCCGGGAGCTCCACGAGCAGTACTTC. It is translated as CAISELRELHEQYF.